Below are 21 T cell receptor beta chains sequenced from a single sample in a study of a mutant IDH1 vaccine in newly diagnosed glioma. Noted time point: baseline, week 1 (first vaccination visit). As to treatment: pre-vaccination baseline after standard-of-care therapy. Measured with immunoSEQ multiplex PCR; TCRdb has only the in-frame clones, and not every one. The sample has 20,000 to 30,000 clones; approximately 90% are singletons. The starting material was PBMCs, obtained from a glioma patient treated with radiotherapy, temozolomide or both. The receptors were gathered from a man aged 25 to 40 with glioma.

This clone was detected only once. This rearrangement joins TRBV5-1 to TRBJ2-1, with D perhaps TRBD1 (5 bases). This CDR3 is 12 amino acids long. The ends were cut back, 2 bases at V and 5 bases at J, with 5 bases in the middle. Germline V lookup: CDR1 SGHRS, CDR2 YFSETQ. DNA for the CDR3: TGCGCCAGCAGCTTACAGGACAATGAGCAGTTCTTC. Its protein is CASSLQDNEQFF.

The chain has TRBV6-5 and TRBJ1-2, with a tentative D call TRBD1 (6 bases). V lost 2 bases and J lost 6, with 7 bases in between. This CDR3 spans 12 amino acids. The germline V gene has CDR1 MNHEY and CDR2 SVGAGI. CDR3 bases: TGTGCCAGCAGTTACGGGACAAATGGCTACACCTTC. Translated: CASSYGTNGYTF.

The chain recombines TRBV5-4 with TRBJ2-6; D remains ambiguous. This CDR3 contains 16 residues. CDR1 is SGHNT, CDR2 YYREEE, per germline (reference sequence). The V gene lost 0 bases and the J gene lost 0 bases, with 7 bases spanning the gap. The DNA for the CDR3 is TGTGCCAGCAGCTTGGTGACCCTCTCTGGGGCCAACGTCCTGACTTTC. It yields the protein CASSLVTLSGANVLTF.

The chain combines TRBV10-1 with TRBJ2-1; D unclear. Germline assignment: CDR1 WNHNN and CDR2 SYGVQD (reference sequence). This CDR3 has 12 residues. Trimming took 3 bases from V and 7 from J, leaving 7 bases between them. This CDR3 reads CASSEGQNEQFF. Here the CDR3 DNA reads TGCGCCAGCAGTGAAGGTCAGAATGAGCAGTTCTTC.

This rearrangement joins TRBV27 to TRBJ1-2; no reliable D call. Germline CDR1 reads MNHEY; CDR2 reads SMNVEV (reference sequence). The CDR3 runs to 15 residues. V was trimmed by 2 bases and J by 3 bases, leaving 13 bases between them. The CDR3 spells CASSLAPSGYYGYTF. DNA for the CDR3: TGTGCCAGCAGTTTAGCCCCCTCCGGGTACTATGGCTACACCTTC.

This rearrangement joins TRBV4-1 to TRBJ2-1; 12 bases fit TRBD2. The CDR3 totals 16 residues. Trimming cost V 3 bases and J 3 bases; bases outside gene matches: 3. Germline V gives CDR1 MGHRA, CDR2 YSYEKL. CDR3 residues: CASSQTSGSLYNEQFF. In nucleotides, the CDR3 is TGCGCCAGCAGCCAGACTAGCGGGAGTCTCTACAATGAGCAGTTCTTC.

V gene TRBV6-1 combines with J gene TRBJ2-5; the D call may be TRBD1 or TRBD2 (7 bases each). Trimming stripped 11 bases from V and 5 bases from J, with 15 bases between. Germline V gene sequence: CDR1 MNHNS, CDR2 SASEGT. The CDR3 loop spans 12 amino acids. CDR3 sequence reads: CASQGGWETQYF. The DNA of the CDR3 is TGTGCCTCCCAGGGGGGGTGGGAGACCCAGTACTTC.

V usage is TRBV7-9 and J usage is TRBJ2-3; 8 positions match TRBD1. CDR1 and CDR2 (germline): SEHNR, FQNEAQ (reference sequence). The CDR3 extends over 13 amino acids. V was clipped by 5 bases and J by 4 bases; unmatched bases: 2. The CDR3: CASSEQGADTQYF. The CDR3 region has the DNA TGTGCCAGCAGCGAACAGGGGGCAGATACGCAGTATTTT.

The gene calls are TRBV25-1 and TRBJ2-7; 7 bases are a match to TRBD1. The CDR3 loop spans 14 amino acids. Germline V gene sequence: CDR1 MGHDK, CDR2 SYGVNS. The V gene end was trimmed by 7 bases and the J gene end by 2 bases; junction bases not matched to a gene: 8. The CDR3 sequence: CASKSDRATYEQYF. CDR3 DNA sequence: TGTGCCAGCAAATCAGACAGGGCAACCTACGAGCAGTACTTC.

The J gene is TRBJ2-1, the V gene TRBV7-8, with D unclear. Germline V lookup: CDR1 SGHVS, CDR2 FQNEAQ. The CDR3 is made up of 14 amino acids. The V and J ends lost 1 base and 5 bases respectively, with 9 bases between them. The CDR3 spells CASSLVGRNNEQFF. In DNA form, the CDR3 reads TGTGCCAGCAGCTTAGTTGGAAGAAACAATGAGCAGTTCTTC.

The chain has TRBV10-3 and TRBJ1-1; a weak D match, TRBD1 (5 bases). The CDR3 consists of 14 residues. V was clipped by 3 bases and J by 6 bases, with 14 bases between them. In germline, CDR1 is ENHRY, CDR2 SYGVKD. The CDR3 sequence is CAISDQGDPSEAFF. CDR3 nucleotide sequence: TGTGCCATCAGTGACCAGGGAGACCCCTCTGAAGCTTTCTTT.

The chain employs TRBV5-1 and TRBJ2-2, with TRBD1 as a possible D gene (6 bases). The germline CDR1 and CDR2 sequences are SGHRS and YFSETQ. Trimming took 4 bases from V and 1 from J, leaving 8 bases between them. The CDR3 consists of 14 residues. CDR3 protein: CASSLTGNTGELFF. The CDR3 region has the DNA TGCGCCAGCAGCCTGACAGGGAACACCGGGGAGCTGTTTTTT.

This chain uses TRBV18 with TRBJ2-4, with D perhaps matching TRBD2 (5 bases). The germline V and J ends were trimmed by 2 bases and 5 bases, with 10 bases remaining between them. Germline CDR1 KGHSH, CDR2 LQKENI. The CDR3 is made up of 14 amino acids. CDR3 protein: CASSPGSFENIQYF. CDR3 DNA sequence: TGTGCCAGCTCACCAGGGAGTTTCGAAAACATTCAGTACTTC. The full variable domain, rest sourced from reference TRBV18 and TRBJ2-4, is NAGVMQNPRHLVRRRGQEARLRCSPMKGHSHVYWYRQLPEEGLKFMVYLQKENIIDESGMPKERFSAEFPKEGPSILRIQQVVRGDSAAYFCASSPGSFENIQYFGAGTRLSVL.

The rearrangement links TRBV4-1 to TRBJ1-2, with unresolved D. V lost 0 bases and J lost 4, with 12 bases in between. The CDR3 extends over 15 amino acids. The V gene's germline CDR1 is MGHRA and CDR2 YSYEKL. The CDR3 DNA sequence: TGCGCCAGCAGCCAAGATTCGGGGATTACCTATGGCTACACCTTC. It specifies CASSQDSGITYGYTF.

The genes are TRBV4-1 and TRBJ2-5; D may be TRBD2 (5 bases). Germline loops: CDR1 MGHRA, CDR2 YSYEKL. With 0 bases removed from V and 1 base from J, the gap between germline ends came to 9 bases. The CDR3 has 15 amino acids. The CDR3 loop is CASSQDEGFQETQYF. The CDR3 nucleotides read TGCGCCAGCAGCCAAGATGAGGGCTTCCAAGAGACCCAGTACTTC.

This chain joins TRBV7-9 and TRBJ1-5; TRBD1 aligns across 8 bases. The CDR3 runs 15 residues. Unmatched junction bases numbered 6, after V lost 5 bases and J lost 3 bases. The V gene's germline CDR1 is SEHNR and CDR2 FQNEAQ (reference sequence). The CDR3 DNA reads as TGTGCCAGCAGCAGGACAGGGAGTGACAATCAGCCCCAGCATTTT. It encodes CASSRTGSDNQPQHF.

This clone has a single count. Within the sample, other DNA sequences also encode this same CDR3. The chain is built from TRBV27 and TRBJ2-3; 7 bases line up with TRBD2. This CDR3 contains 13 residues. With V trimmed by 4 bases and J by 6 bases, 4 bases remained unmatched. Germline V CDR1 and CDR2: MNHEY, SMNVEV (reference sequence). The CDR3 loop is CASSSTSEDTQYF. The CDR3 bases are TGTGCCAGCAGTTCTACTAGCGAGGATACGCAGTATTTT.

The chain is built from TRBV5-4 and TRBJ2-7; TRBD2 matches at 8 bases. This CDR3 region has 17 residues. CDR1 and CDR2 (germline): SGHNT, YYREEE (reference sequence). With V trimmed by 4 bases and J by 3 bases, 15 bases remained unmatched. The DNA of the CDR3 is TGTGCCAGCAGCCCCGGGACTAGATCAAGGGGGTTCTACGAGCAGTACTTC. Translating it yields CASSPGTRSRGFYEQYF.

This chain connects TRBV29-1 to TRBJ1-1, with a tentative D call TRBD1 (5 bases). Trimming removed 4 bases at V and 5 bases at J, with 11 bases between. The CDR3 extends over 12 amino acids. Germline V lookup: CDR1 SQVTM, CDR2 ANQGSEA. CDR3 region: CSVAREGTEAFF. In DNA form, the CDR3 reads TGCAGCGTTGCCAGGGAGGGGACTGAAGCTTTCTTT.

The gene calls are TRBV5-1 and TRBJ2-3; 8 bases agree with TRBD2. This CDR3 comprises 16 residues. The germline V gene encodes CDR1 SGHRS and CDR2 YFSETQ. With 4 bases clipped from V and 2 bases from J, the junction kept 9 bases outside the gene matches. CDR3 region: CASSRLLAENTDTQYF. The CDR3 DNA reads as TGCGCCAGCAGCCGATTACTAGCGGAGAACACAGATACGCAGTATTTT.

The CDR3 region is CASRFRSGQGPGPQHF. The CDR3, as DNA: TGTGCCAGCAGATTTCGATCCGGACAGGGGCCGGGGCCCCAGCATTTT. The chain uses TRBV5-8 and TRBJ1-5, with TRBD1 identical over 9 bases. The CDR3 is 16 residues long. After removal of 5 bases from V and 9 bases from J, the junction contained 15 bases not matched to a gene. CDR1 and CDR2 from the germline V gene are SGHTS and YDEGEE.